This TCR beta chain is drawn from a study of PD-L1 blockade in urothelial cancer. Study background: Patients had been given 0 to 3 earlier chemotherapy regimens.

Study observations and caveats: Survival was better when pretreatment blood TCR clonality fell below the median.

CDR3 length: 17 residues. Germline lookup yields CDR1 LNHDA and CDR2 SQIVND (reference sequence). The junction had 12 bases not matched to a gene; V was cut back by 5 bases and J by 5 bases. Noted time point: peripheral blood 6 weeks after treatment start. Urothelial carcinoma affected the patients, and it was locally advanced or metastatic. Each patient supplied 1 to 8 pretreatment and on-treatment samples. Assay used: immunoSEQ multiplex PCR; TCRdb lists only in-frame clones, some missing. Seen here are some 120,000 clones, roughly 91% observed once, and the top ten hold roughly 1.7%. This clone was counted a single time. Its matching antigen is unknown.

The sequence derives from a man in his 60s with urothelial cancer. The specimen comprised PBMCs, sampled around atezolizumab (anti-PD-L1) treatment. This rearrangement joins TRBV19 to TRBJ2-7, with TRBD2 matching over 13 bases. The CDR3 DNA follows: TGTGCCAGTAGTCCTCGGACTAGCGGGGGCCTAACAGACGAGCAGTACTTC. Its protein is CASSPRTSGGLTDEQYF.